The clone carrying this TCR beta chain was seen a few times. The data are from a study of blood T cell repertoires in COVID-19. CDR1 and CDR2 (germline): ENHRY, SYGVKD. CDR3 length: 16 amino acids. The V end was cut by 4 bases, the J end by 10 bases, with 20 bases between. In the authors' workflow: Estimated nucleated cell counts came from reference gene primer amplification. Here immunoSEQ multiplex PCR was the method, and the copy in TCRdb shows in-frame clones only, minus some. V, J and clone size are taken as reported in that table, and D and trimming were inferred from the DNA itself. The data contain 150,000 or so clones, roughly 87% of them singletons. It was within 2 weeks before study entry that exposed participants met a COVID-19 case.

Sequences were obtained from PBMCs or T cells enriched from blood (not recorded which). This TCR was recovered from a middle-aged woman who had been exposed to COVID-19. The chain carries TRBV10-3 and TRBJ1-6, with D possibly matching TRBD1 (5 bases). The CDR3 sequence: CAISVSQGKDGSPLHF. The CDR3 DNA reads TGTGCCATCAGTGTTAGTCAGGGCAAAGATGGGTCACCCCTCCACTTT.